This TCR beta chain came from a study of T cells in Graves' hyperthyroidism and ophthalmopathy. Unmatched junction bases numbered 13, after V lost 3 bases and J lost 3 bases. The CDR3 covers 21 residues. CDR1 and CDR2 from the germline V gene are LGHDT and YNNKEL (reference sequence). Hyperthyroidism, newly diagnosed and lasting under 2 months, affected patients aged 18 to 65. This clonotype was counted only a few times. Amplified TCR beta CDR3 regions came from RNA transcripts. The study used the HTBI primer set for a first-round RT-PCR of the TCR CDR3. MiXCR was run by TCRdb on the multiplex PCR reads, yielding one entry per CDR3 protein. This sample has 550,000 to 850,000 distinct CDR3 sequences; around 19% occur once, and the top ten carry approximately 15%.

This chain connects TRBV3-1 to TRBJ2-2; 16 bases align to TRBD2. The source is a woman in her 50s with Graves' hyperthyroidism that later progressed to Graves' ophthalmopathy. Specimen: blood. This CDR3 is CASSHTSSGTSGGAYTGELFF. The CDR3, as DNA: TGTGCCAGCAGCCATACCTCCTCCGGGACTAGCGGGGGGGCGTACACCGGGGAGCTGTTTTTT.